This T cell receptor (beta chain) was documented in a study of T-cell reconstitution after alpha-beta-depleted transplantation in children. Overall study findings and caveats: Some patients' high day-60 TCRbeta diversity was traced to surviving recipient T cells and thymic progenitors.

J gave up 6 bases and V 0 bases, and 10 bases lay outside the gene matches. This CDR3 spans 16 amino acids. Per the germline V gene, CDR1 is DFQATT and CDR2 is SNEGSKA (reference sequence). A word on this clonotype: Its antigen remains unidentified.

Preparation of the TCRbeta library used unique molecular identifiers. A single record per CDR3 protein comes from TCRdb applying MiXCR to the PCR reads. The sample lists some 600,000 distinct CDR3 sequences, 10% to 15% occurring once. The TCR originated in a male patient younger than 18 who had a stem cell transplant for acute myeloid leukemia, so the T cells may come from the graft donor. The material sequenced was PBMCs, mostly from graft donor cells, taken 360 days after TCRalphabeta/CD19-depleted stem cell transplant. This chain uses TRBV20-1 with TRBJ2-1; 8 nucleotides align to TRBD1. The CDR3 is CSARELRGRSSNEQFF. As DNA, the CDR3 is TGCAGTGCTAGAGAGCTCAGGGGGCGTAGCTCCAATGAGCAGTTCTTC.